A single sample gave rise to the 26 T cell receptor beta chains below, sequenced in a study of blood T cell repertoires in COVID-19. Using immunoSEQ multiplex PCR, the repertoire was profiled, and TCRdb retains in-frame clones only, with some absent. The table has fewer than 250,000 clones, about nine tenths seen once. What was sequenced was peripheral blood. The source of these receptors is an older woman with acute or convalescent COVID-19.

This clone was observed once. The V and J genes are TRBV28 and TRBJ2-7; D gene uncertain. V dropped 8 bases and J dropped 7 bases, with 9 bases sitting between them. Germline V gene lookup returns CDR1 MDHEN and CDR2 SYDVKM. The length of the CDR3 is 10 residues. In DNA form, the CDR3 reads TGTGCCAGCGGCAACCTGGAGCAGTACTTC. It yields the protein CASGNLEQYF.

Only one count was recorded for this clone. The gene calls are TRBV15 and TRBJ1-3, with D unclear. Germline V gene data show CDR1 as LNHNV and CDR2 as YYDKDF (reference sequence). V dropped 4 bases and J dropped 0 bases, with 10 bases sitting between them. The CDR3 spans 15 residues. This chain's CDR3 is CATSNRTLSGNTIYF. As DNA, the CDR3 is TGTGCCACCAGCAACAGAACACTCTCTGGAAACACCATATATTTT.

The chain recombines TRBV15 with TRBJ2-5, with a tentative D call TRBD1 (5 bases). V lost 1 base and J 5 bases, leaving 11 bases between the germline ends. Germline V gives CDR1 LNHNV, CDR2 YYDKDF (reference sequence). CDR3 length: 14 amino acids. The CDR3 is CATSRVGVGETQYF. The DNA for the CDR3 is TGTGCCACCAGCAGAGTAGGGGTGGGGGAGACCCAGTACTTC.

The chain combines TRBV28 with TRBJ1-5, with 7 bases matching TRBD1. Germline V gives CDR1 MDHEN, CDR2 SYDVKM. This CDR3 has 15 amino acids. Trimming removed 4 bases from V and 7 bases from J; junction bases left unmatched: 10. CDR3 DNA: TGTGCCAGCAGTTCCCGGGACAGAGAAGACCAGCCCCAGCATTTT. Protein sequence: CASSSRDREDQPQHF.

V usage is TRBV28 and J usage is TRBJ1-2, with TRBD1 identical over 10 bases. Germline assignment: CDR1 MDHEN and CDR2 SYDVKM. The CDR3 spans 14 residues. Germline trimming cut 6 bases from V and 1 base from J; bases unmatched to any gene: 2. In DNA, the CDR3 is TGTGCCAGCAGAGGGACAGGGGATAACTATGGCTACACCTTC. This sequence encodes CASRGTGDNYGYTF.

This clone has a single count. The chain uses TRBV7-2 and TRBJ2-2; 10 bases fit TRBD2. Germline V CDR1 and CDR2: SGHTA, FQGNSA. CDR3 length: 16 residues. V was pared by 6 bases and J by 3 bases, with 7 bases of the junction left unmatched. The CDR3 loop reads CASSSSGRAYTGELFF. In DNA form, the CDR3 reads TGTGCCAGCAGTTCAAGCGGGAGGGCCTACACCGGGGAGCTGTTTTTT.

This chain uses TRBV27 with TRBJ1-5; 7 bases are shared with TRBD1. The ends lost 2 bases at V and 7 bases at J; junction bases unmatched: 5. The CDR3 has 14 residues. Germline-derived CDR1 and CDR2 are MNHEY and SMNVEV (reference sequence). The CDR3 DNA follows: TGTGCCAGCAGTTTAAGAGCAGGGGGGCAGCCCCAGCATTTT. Amino acids: CASSLRAGGQPQHF.

V is TRBV19 and J is TRBJ2-7, with D possibly being TRBD2 (6 bases). The CDR3 runs 13 residues. Germline V lookup: CDR1 LNHDA, CDR2 SQIVND (reference sequence). Trimming removed 3 bases at V and 5 bases at J, with 11 bases between. The CDR3 bases are TGTGCCAGTAGTATCGACGGAGGGAACGAGCAGTACTTC. Protein product: CASSIDGGNEQYF.

This chain joins TRBV6-4 and TRBJ2-3; D is perhaps TRBD2 (6 bases). The CDR3 loop spans 13 amino acids. Trimming stripped 2 bases from V and 5 bases from J, with 8 bases between. CDR1 and CDR2 from the germline V gene are MRHNA and SNTAGT. CDR3 amino acids: CASSDQGGDTQYF. CDR3 bases: TGTGCCAGCAGTGACCAGGGAGGAGATACGCAGTATTTT.

V and J are TRBV7-9 and TRBJ1-2; D gene ambiguous. This CDR3 contains 13 residues. Germline V CDR1 and CDR2: SEHNR, FQNEAQ (reference sequence). The V and J ends lost 5 bases and 2 bases respectively, with 9 bases between them. CDR3 protein: CASSLGLNYGYTF. CDR3 nucleotide sequence: TGTGCCAGCAGCCTGGGCCTCAACTATGGCTACACCTTC.

The genes are TRBV4-2 and TRBJ2-1, with D unclear. The germline V gene encodes CDR1 LGHNA and CDR2 YNFKEQ. This CDR3 has 16 amino acids. The germline V and J ends were trimmed by 1 base and 6 bases, with 16 bases remaining between them. CDR3 coding DNA: TGTGCCAGCAGCCAAGTGGCAACAGCAGCAAGCAATGAGCAGTTCTTC. It encodes CASSQVATAASNEQFF.

The chain combines TRBV12-5 with TRBJ2-1; TRBD2 aligns across 14 bases. Per germline, CDR1 LGHNT and CDR2 FRNRAP. V lost 1 base and J lost 7; bases outside the gene matches: 0. The CDR3 runs 15 residues. The CDR3 DNA reads TGTGCTAGTGGTTTGGGACTAGCGGGGGGGAATGAGCAGTTCTTC. It encodes CASGLGLAGGNEQFF.

The chain has TRBV5-1 and TRBJ2-5, with 8 bases that match TRBD2. Germline V gives CDR1 SGHRS, CDR2 YFSETQ. The CDR3 is 14 residues long. The trim removed 4 bases at V and 5 bases at J, leaving 7 bases unmatched. CDR3: CASSGSGSYETQYF. The CDR3 nucleotides are TGCGCCAGCAGCGGAAGCGGGAGCTACGAGACCCAGTACTTC.

This clone appeared a single time. This chain connects TRBV9 to TRBJ2-3, with TRBD2 identical over 9 bases. Per the germline V gene, CDR1 is SGDLS and CDR2 is YYNGEE. The CDR3 contains 17 residues. V lost 0 bases and J lost 5; bases outside the gene matches: 10. The CDR3 is CASSVGVAGVAGDTQYF. The CDR3 coding sequence is TGTGCCAGCAGCGTAGGGGTAGCGGGAGTCGCCGGAGATACGCAGTATTTT. The entire variable domain, with the rest obtained from reference TRBV9 and TRBJ2-3, is as follows: DSGVTQTPKHLITATGQRVTLRCSPRSGDLSVYWYQQSLDQGLQFLIQYYNGEERAKGNILERFSAQQFPDLHSELNLSSLELGDSALYFCASSVGVAGVAGDTQYFGPGTRLTVL.

The chain links TRBV18 to TRBJ1-1, with 10 bases fitting TRBD1. The CDR3 loop spans 13 amino acids. The junction had 2 bases not matched to a gene; V was cut back by 3 bases and J by 7 bases. In germline, CDR1 is KGHSH, CDR2 LQKENI. The CDR3 DNA reads as TGTGCCAGCTCACCCGGGACAGGGGATGAAGCTTTCTTT. Its translation is CASSPGTGDEAFF.

The chain joins TRBV10-3 to TRBJ1-5; 7 nucleotides agree with TRBD1. The germline gives CDR1 ENHRY, CDR2 SYGVKD. The CDR3 has 15 residues. The V gene end was trimmed by 4 bases and the J gene end by 6 bases; junction bases not matched to a gene: 9. CDR3 bases: TGTGCCATCAGTGCAACCACAGGGGTGGGTCAGCCCCAGCATTTT. It translates to CAISATTGVGQPQHF.

The V and J genes are TRBV28 and TRBJ2-5; weak D call: TRBD1 (5 bases). This CDR3 is 15 amino acids long. CDR1 is MDHEN, CDR2 SYDVKM, per germline. With 6 bases removed from V and 3 bases from J, the gap between germline ends came to 17 bases. The CDR3 region has the DNA TGTGCCAGCAGACCCTGGTCGGCAGGGAAAGAGACCCAGTACTTC. Residues: CASRPWSAGKETQYF.

J is TRBJ2-5 and V is TRBV7-8, with 9 bases identical to TRBD1. The CDR3 has 15 residues. The V segment lost 5 bases and the J segment 5 bases; nucleotides outside the gene matches: 9. Germline assignment: CDR1 SGHVS and CDR2 FQNEAQ. The CDR3 coding sequence is TGTGCCAGCAGCATAAACAGGGGGCGCCAGGAGACCCAGTACTTC. Translating gives CASSINRGRQETQYF.

The chain is built from TRBV10-3 and TRBJ2-1; 8 bases line up with TRBD2. Germline assignment: CDR1 ENHRY and CDR2 SYGVKD. V trimming: 5 bases; J trimming: 4 bases; junction bases outside the gene matches: 10. CDR3 length: 16 residues. CDR3 nucleotides: TGTGCCATCAGTCGGGCGACTAGCGCATGGTACAATGAGCAGTTCTTC. Translated, it gives CAISRATSAWYNEQFF.

V usage is TRBV4-1 and J usage is TRBJ2-1; possibly TRBD2 for D (6 bases). V lost 4 bases to trimming and J lost 0 bases, with 10 bases between them. The V gene's germline CDR1 is MGHRA and CDR2 YSYEKL. CDR3 length: 15 amino acids. CDR3 DNA: TGCGCCAGCAGCCTCGGGGGAAGCTCCTACAATGAGCAGTTCTTC. Residues: CASSLGGSSYNEQFF.

The chain combines TRBV7-9 with TRBJ2-2; 14 bases agree with TRBD2. Germline V gene sequence: CDR1 SEHNR, CDR2 FQNEAQ (reference sequence). V trimming: 1 base; J trimming: 5 bases; junction bases outside the gene matches: 6. There are 18 residues in the CDR3. The CDR3 bases are TGTGCCAGCAGCTTAGGACTAGCGGGAGGGCCGGAGACCGGGGAGCTGTTTTTT. As protein: CASSLGLAGGPETGELFF.

The gene calls are TRBV29-1 and TRBJ2-3, with D unresolved. V shed 5 bases and J shed 4 bases, with 10 bases lying between them. Germline assignment: CDR1 SQVTM and CDR2 ANQGSEA. The CDR3 loop spans 12 amino acids. The DNA for the CDR3 is TGCAGCGTTCATCAGGTAGCAGATACGCAGTATTTT. Protein: CSVHQVADTQYF.

The chain combines TRBV19 with TRBJ2-7, with 7 bases aligning to TRBD1. Germline CDR1 reads LNHDA; CDR2 reads SQIVND (reference sequence). Unmatched junction bases numbered 6, after V lost 6 bases and J lost 1 base. There are 14 residues in the CDR3. CDR3: CASRKTGTSYEQYF. DNA for the CDR3: TGTGCCAGTAGAAAGACAGGGACGTCCTACGAGCAGTACTTC.

V usage is TRBV12-3 or TRBV12-4 and J usage is TRBJ2-7; D gene unclear. The CDR3 has 13 amino acids. Trimming took off 5 bases at V and 5 bases at J, with 13 bases between the two ends. CDR3 nucleotide sequence: TGTGCCAGCAGTAGATACAACGAAAACGAGCAGTACTTC. This encodes CASSRYNENEQYF.

This sequence joins TRBV18 and TRBJ1-1; D gene unclear. This CDR3 spans 13 amino acids. The V and J ends lost 2 bases and 6 bases respectively, with 10 bases between them. The germline CDR1 and CDR2 sequences are KGHSH and LQKENI. The CDR3 spells CASSPSGAPEAFF. The CDR3 DNA is TGTGCCAGCTCACCATCAGGCGCCCCTGAAGCTTTCTTT.

The genes are TRBV3-1 (or the pseudogene TRBV3-2) and TRBJ2-1, with 9 bases identical to TRBD2. In germline, CDR1 is LGHDT, CDR2 YNNKEL (reference sequence). With V trimmed by 4 bases and J by 15 bases, 4 bases remained unmatched. CDR3 length: 11 residues. CDR3 residues: CASSRTSVWFF. The CDR3 DNA reads TGTGCCAGCAGCCGGACTAGCGTTTGGTTCTTC.